In this sample, the clone carrying this T cell receptor beta chain is medium-sized. TCRdb reanalysed the 5' RACE reads using MiXCR and keeps one entry per CDR3 protein. The data show under 7,000 distinct CDR3 sequences, 30% to 40% seen once. Looked up from germline, CDR1 is SGHRS and CDR2 is YFSETQ. This CDR3 contains 16 residues. Trimming pared 4 bases from V and 4 bases from J, leaving 21 bases between. Specimen: memory CD4+ T cells sorted from a lymph node. Described subset: memory CD4+ T cells, CD4+CD45RO+CD25-. The TCR originated in a female donor with breast cancer. V gene TRBV5-1 combines with J gene TRBJ2-7; D assignment may be TRBD1 or TRBD2 (5 bases each). The CDR3 DNA follows: TGCGCCAGCAGCACCCCGAGAGGGACCACGACTTACGAGCAGTACTTC. This sequence encodes CASSTPRGTTTYEQYF.